The next 21 T cell receptor beta chains were all read from a single sample in a study of cytomegalovirus exposure and HLA in healthy donors. Primers for the PCR totalled 60 Vbeta and 13 Jbeta. Method: immunoSEQ multiplex PCR; TCRdb's copy keeps in-frame clones and lacks some. The sample consists of about 130,000 clones, around four fifths of them appearing once. Sequenced input: PBMCs. The receptors stem from a boy aged 5 to 17 in good health and CMV-seronegative.

This clone was picked up one time. This sequence joins TRBV30 and TRBJ2-1, with 7 bases matching TRBD2. The CDR3 is 13 residues long. Trimming removed 8 bases from V and 10 bases from J; junction bases left unmatched: 14. In germline, CDR1 is GTSNPN, CDR2 SVGIG (reference sequence). Written as DNA, the CDR3 is TGTGCCGGAGCGGGACCGGCCTTTTTCGAGCAGTTCTTC. Its protein is CAGAGPAFFEQFF.

The chain joins TRBV9 to TRBJ1-5, with D possibly TRBD1 on 5 matching bases. Between the trimmed V and J ends, which lost 4 bases and 3 bases, there was a span of 14 bases. The CDR3 contains 15 residues. The germline V gene encodes CDR1 SGDLS and CDR2 YYNGEE. The CDR3 sequence: CASSPGLKNNQPQHF. The CDR3 region has the DNA TGTGCCAGCAGCCCGGGACTTAAGAACAATCAGCCCCAGCATTTT. Full variable domain (outside the CDR3, taken from reference TRBV9 and TRBJ1-5): DSGVTQTPKHLITATGQRVTLRCSPRSGDLSVYWYQQSLDQGLQFLIQYYNGEERAKGNILERFSAQQFPDLHSELNLSSLELGDSALYFCASSPGLKNNQPQHFGDGTRLSIL.

In its sample, this clone was seen once. The chain combines TRBV9 with TRBJ2-1; the D is unclear. The CDR3 length is 13 residues. Between the trimmed V and J ends, which lost 0 bases and 7 bases, there was a span of 8 bases. From germline, CDR1 is SGDLS and CDR2 YYNGEE. CDR3 loop: CASSVASRNEQFF. As DNA, the CDR3 is TGTGCCAGCAGCGTAGCTAGTAGGAATGAGCAGTTCTTC.

The chain carries TRBV5-6 and TRBJ2-5, with D perhaps TRBD1 (5 bases). The DNA matches TRBJ2-7 better at its end, which makes the J call doubtful. The germline CDR1 and CDR2 sequences are SGHDT and YYEEEE. This CDR3 is built from 13 residues. CDR3 residues: CASSLGAAYEQYF. Written as DNA, the CDR3 is TGTGCCAGCAGCTTAGGGGCCGCCTACGAGCAGTACTTC.

CDR3 residues: CASTPDRGANYGYTF. Written as DNA, the CDR3 is TGTGCCAGCACCCCCGACAGGGGAGCTAACTATGGCTACACCTTC. The rearrangement joins TRBV9 to TRBJ1-2; TRBD1 agrees at 8 bases. With V trimmed by 6 bases and J by 0 bases, 7 bases remained unmatched. The CDR3 loop spans 15 amino acids. CDR1 is SGDLS, CDR2 YYNGEE, per germline.

The rearrangement uses TRBV30 and TRBJ2-7; 8 bases agree with TRBD2. The J segment lost 4 bases and the V segment lost 2 bases, leaving 13 bases of the junction unmatched. This CDR3 contains 16 residues. Germline loops: CDR1 GTSNPN, CDR2 SVGIG (reference sequence). The CDR3 loop is CAWSTPGRGTGYEQYF. The CDR3 DNA reads as TGTGCCTGGAGTACACCCGGGAGGGGGACTGGATACGAGCAGTACTTC.

The rearrangement joins TRBV9 to TRBJ2-5; a weak D match, TRBD1 (8 bases). The J call is uncertain, as TRBJ2-7 better fits the DNA end. Germline V gene lookup returns CDR1 SGDLS and CDR2 YYNGEE. This CDR3 has 15 amino acids. The chain's CDR3 is CASSADRDYSYEQYF. The CDR3 nucleotides are TGTGCCAGCAGCGCGGACAGGGACTACTCCTACGAGCAGTACTTC.

The chain combines TRBV5-5 with TRBJ2-3; 8 nucleotides line up with TRBD1. Losses at the gene ends were 4 bases for V and 0 bases for J; bases not matched to a gene: 7. This CDR3 has 16 residues. Per germline, CDR1 SGHKS and CDR2 YYEKEE (reference sequence). CDR3 residues: CASSSDRGPSTDTQYF. CDR3 sequence (DNA): TGTGCCAGCAGCAGTGACAGGGGACCTAGCACAGATACGCAGTATTTT.

Written as DNA, the CDR3 is TGTGCCTGGAGTGTACGGGCAGGGGTTAGGAACGAGCAGTACTTC. Residues: CAWSVRAGVRNEQYF. The rearrangement uses TRBV30 and TRBJ2-7, with D tentatively TRBD1 (6 bases). This CDR3 contains 15 residues. V lost 0 bases to trimming and J lost 5 bases, with 17 bases between them. The germline CDR1 and CDR2 sequences are GTSNPN and SVGIG (reference sequence).

This sequence joins TRBV6-1 and TRBJ1-1; possible D gene TRBD1, 6 bases. Deletions cut 8 bases from V and 1 base from J, with 11 bases between. The germline V gene has CDR1 MNHNS and CDR2 SASEGT. CDR3 length: 13 amino acids. The CDR3 reads CASQMGQNTEAFF. The CDR3 DNA follows: TGTGCCAGCCAAATGGGACAGAACACTGAAGCTTTCTTT.

The gene calls are TRBV27 and TRBJ2-3; D remains unclear. Trimming removed 2 bases from V and 3 bases from J, with 6 bases in between. The CDR3 has 13 amino acids. CDR1 and CDR2 from the germline V gene are MNHEY and SMNVEV (reference sequence). This chain's CDR3 is CASSLAGTDTQYF. The CDR3 DNA reads TGTGCCAGCAGTTTAGCCGGGACAGATACGCAGTATTTT.

The chain uses TRBV2 and TRBJ2-6, with TRBD2 identical over 7 bases. This CDR3 has 15 amino acids. From germline, CDR1 is SNHLY and CDR2 FYNNEI. As DNA, the CDR3 is TGTGCGACTGCTGGAGGGAGGGCCGGGGCCAACGTCCTGACTTTC. Protein: CATAGGRAGANVLTF.

This clone was found once. As DNA, the CDR3 is TGCGCCAGCAGCTTGGAACAGTCCTACGAGCAGTACTTC. As protein: CASSLEQSYEQYF. The chain links TRBV5-1 to TRBJ2-7; D gene uncertain. The CDR3 totals 13 residues. V was pared by 0 bases and J by 1 base, with 5 bases between. Germline V gene data show CDR1 as SGHRS and CDR2 as YFSETQ.

The gene calls are TRBV18 and TRBJ2-5; D call uncertain. This CDR3 is 13 amino acids long. CDR1 and CDR2 from the germline V gene are KGHSH and LQKENI. V lost 5 bases and J lost 3, with 10 bases in between. Written as DNA, the CDR3 is TGTGCCAGCTCAGTCGGCCAGGAAGAGACCCAGTACTTC. It translates to CASSVGQEETQYF.

The chain carries TRBV15 and TRBJ1-5; D may be TRBD1 (5 bases). The CDR3 is 16 residues long. Trimming took off 4 bases at V and 3 bases at J, with 16 bases between the two ends. Looked up from germline, CDR1 is LNHNV and CDR2 is YYDKDF (reference sequence). The CDR3 sequence: CATSNSHRQINQPQHF. The DNA for the CDR3 is TGTGCCACCAGCAACTCACACAGGCAGATCAATCAGCCCCAGCATTTT.

This clone occurred a few times. This sequence joins TRBV30 and TRBJ1-2; tentatively, D is TRBD1 (5 bases). Germline CDR1 and CDR2: GTSNPN and SVGIG (reference sequence). This CDR3 has 13 amino acids. Trimming pared 3 bases from V and 4 bases from J, leaving 12 bases between. CDR3 sequence: CAWSSGFSYGYTF. Here the CDR3 DNA reads TGTGCCTGGAGCTCAGGGTTCTCCTATGGCTACACCTTC.

This clone was observed once. The chain employs TRBV6-5 and TRBJ2-7, with 11 bases lining up with TRBD2. Germline V lookup: CDR1 MNHEY, CDR2 SVGAGI. The CDR3 has 15 residues. The V gene end was trimmed by 6 bases and the J gene end by 2 bases; junction bases not matched to a gene: 6. CDR3: CASRLTSGGTYEQYF. DNA for the CDR3: TGTGCCAGCAGACTCACTAGCGGGGGTACCTACGAGCAGTACTTC.

This clone has only one observation. J is TRBJ1-5 and V is TRBV6-1; D uncertain. CDR1 and CDR2 (germline): MNHNS, SASEGT. Between the trimmed V and J ends, which lost 5 bases and 7 bases, there was a span of 15 bases. The CDR3 runs 14 residues. CDR3 in DNA: TGTGCCAGCAGTTCTCCCCCGGGTGGCCAGCCCCAGCATTTT. The encoded protein is CASSSPPGGQPQHF.

This clone was found once. The V gene is TRBV6-5, the J gene TRBJ2-7, with D perhaps matching TRBD1 (6 bases). From germline, CDR1 is MNHEY and CDR2 SVGAGI. The CDR3 sequence is 14 residues long. The germline V and J ends were trimmed by 6 bases and 1 base, with 13 bases remaining between them. The CDR3 DNA reads as TGTGCCAGCAGGACAGGTGGTTGGTCCTACGAGCAGTACTTC. Translating it yields CASRTGGWSYEQYF.

The rearrangement uses TRBV18 and TRBJ1-1; no reliable D call. Between the trimmed V and J ends, which lost 3 bases and 3 bases, there was a span of 17 bases. The CDR3 is made up of 16 amino acids. Per the germline V gene, CDR1 is KGHSH and CDR2 is LQKENI. In DNA form, the CDR3 reads TGTGCCAGCTCACCCCGCGGGTGGGGAATGGACACTGAAGCTTTCTTT. Its protein product is CASSPRGWGMDTEAFF.

J is TRBJ2-3 and V is TRBV7-9, with D hard to call. V was pared by 5 bases and J by 1 base, with 10 bases between. This CDR3 has 14 residues. From germline, CDR1 is SEHNR and CDR2 FQNEAQ (reference sequence). CDR3 nucleotides: TGTGCCAGCAGCCCCGCAGGTGGCACAGATACGCAGTATTTT. This translates into CASSPAGGTDTQYF.